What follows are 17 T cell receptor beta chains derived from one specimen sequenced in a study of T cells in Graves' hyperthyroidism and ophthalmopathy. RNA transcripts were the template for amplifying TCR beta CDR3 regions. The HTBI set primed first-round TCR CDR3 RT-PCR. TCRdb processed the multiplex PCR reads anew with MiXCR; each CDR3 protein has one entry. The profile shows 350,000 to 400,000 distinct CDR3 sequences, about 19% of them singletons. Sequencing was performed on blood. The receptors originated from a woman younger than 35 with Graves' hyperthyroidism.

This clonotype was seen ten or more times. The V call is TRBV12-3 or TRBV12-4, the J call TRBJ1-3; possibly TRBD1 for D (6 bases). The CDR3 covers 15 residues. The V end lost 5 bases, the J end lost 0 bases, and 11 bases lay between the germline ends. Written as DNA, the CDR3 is TGTGCCAGCAGTCCCTACAGGGTCTCTGGAAACACCATATATTTT. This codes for CASSPYRVSGNTIYF.

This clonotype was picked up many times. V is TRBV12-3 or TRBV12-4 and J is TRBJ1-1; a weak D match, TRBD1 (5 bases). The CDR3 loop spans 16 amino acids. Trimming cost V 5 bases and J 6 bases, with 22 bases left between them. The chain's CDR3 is CASSPARRRGVAEAFF. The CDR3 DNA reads TGTGCCAGCAGTCCAGCACGCCGGAGGGGTGTTGCTGAAGCTTTCTTT.

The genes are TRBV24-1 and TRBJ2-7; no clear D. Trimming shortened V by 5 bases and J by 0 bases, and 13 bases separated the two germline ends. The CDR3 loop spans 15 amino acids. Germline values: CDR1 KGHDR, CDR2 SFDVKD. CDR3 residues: CATSARAGNSYEQYF. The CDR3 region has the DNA TGTGCCACCAGTGCTCGGGCAGGAAACTCCTACGAGCAGTACTTC.

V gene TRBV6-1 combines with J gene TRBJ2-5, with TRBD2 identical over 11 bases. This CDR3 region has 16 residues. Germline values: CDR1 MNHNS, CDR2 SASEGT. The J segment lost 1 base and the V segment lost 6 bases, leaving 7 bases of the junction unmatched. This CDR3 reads CASSLAGGPFQETQYF. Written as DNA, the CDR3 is TGTGCCAGCAGCCTAGCGGGGGGTCCTTTCCAAGAGACCCAGTACTTC.

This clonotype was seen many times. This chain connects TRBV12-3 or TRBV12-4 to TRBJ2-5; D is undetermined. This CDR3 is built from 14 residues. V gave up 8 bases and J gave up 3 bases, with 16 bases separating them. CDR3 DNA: TGTGCCAGCTCCTGGCGCGTAAGGGAAGAGACCCAGTACTTC. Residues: CASSWRVREETQYF.

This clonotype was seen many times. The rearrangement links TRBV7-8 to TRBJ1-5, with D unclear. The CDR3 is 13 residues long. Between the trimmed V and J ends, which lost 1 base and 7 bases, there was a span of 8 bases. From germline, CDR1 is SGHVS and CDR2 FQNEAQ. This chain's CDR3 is CASSLGFGQPQHF. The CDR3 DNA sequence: TGTGCCAGCAGCTTAGGTTTTGGACAGCCCCAGCATTTT.

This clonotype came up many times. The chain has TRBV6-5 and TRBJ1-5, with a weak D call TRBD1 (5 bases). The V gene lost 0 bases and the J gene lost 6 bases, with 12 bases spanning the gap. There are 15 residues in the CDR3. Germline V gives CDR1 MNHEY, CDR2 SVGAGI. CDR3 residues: CASSYSRQGGQPQHF. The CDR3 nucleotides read TGTGCCAGCAGTTACTCGCGGCAGGGAGGTCAGCCCCAGCATTTT.

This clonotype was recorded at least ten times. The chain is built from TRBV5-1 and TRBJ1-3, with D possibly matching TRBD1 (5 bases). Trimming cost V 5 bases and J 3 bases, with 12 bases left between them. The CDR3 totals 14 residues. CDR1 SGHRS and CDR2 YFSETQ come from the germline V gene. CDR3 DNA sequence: TGCGCCAGCAGGACAGCGCCTTATGGAAACACCATATATTTT. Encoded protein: CASRTAPYGNTIYF.

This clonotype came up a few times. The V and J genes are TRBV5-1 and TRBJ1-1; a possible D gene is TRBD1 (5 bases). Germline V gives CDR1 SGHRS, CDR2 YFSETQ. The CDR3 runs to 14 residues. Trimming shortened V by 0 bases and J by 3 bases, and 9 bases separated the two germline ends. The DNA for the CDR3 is TGCGCCAGCAGCTTGGTACGGGGGGACACTGAAGCTTTCTTT. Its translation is CASSLVRGDTEAFF.

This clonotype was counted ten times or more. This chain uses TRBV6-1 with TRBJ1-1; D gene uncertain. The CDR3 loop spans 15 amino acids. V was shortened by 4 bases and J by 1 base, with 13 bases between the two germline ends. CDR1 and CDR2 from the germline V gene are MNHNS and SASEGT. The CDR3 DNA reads TGTGCCAGCAGTGGCGCCGTCAGCCGGAACACTGAAGCTTTCTTT. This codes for CASSGAVSRNTEAFF.

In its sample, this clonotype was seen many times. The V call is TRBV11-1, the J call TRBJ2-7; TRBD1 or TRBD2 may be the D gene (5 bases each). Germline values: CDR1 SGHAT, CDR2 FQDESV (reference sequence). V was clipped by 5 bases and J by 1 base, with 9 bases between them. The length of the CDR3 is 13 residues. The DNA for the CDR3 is TGTGCCAGCAGCCGGGGACCTTCCTACGAGCAGTACTTC. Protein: CASSRGPSYEQYF.

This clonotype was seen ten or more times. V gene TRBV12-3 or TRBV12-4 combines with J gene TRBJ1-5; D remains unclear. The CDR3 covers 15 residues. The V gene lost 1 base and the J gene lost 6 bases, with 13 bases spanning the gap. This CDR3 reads CASSLDFPGSQPQHF. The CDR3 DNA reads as TGTGCCAGCAGTTTAGATTTTCCAGGCAGTCAGCCCCAGCATTTT.

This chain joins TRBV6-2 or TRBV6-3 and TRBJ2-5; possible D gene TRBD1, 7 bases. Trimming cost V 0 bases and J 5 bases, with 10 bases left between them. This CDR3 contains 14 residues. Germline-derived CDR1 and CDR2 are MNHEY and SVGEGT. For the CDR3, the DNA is TGTGCCAGCAGTTACTCATCAGGGGGGGAGACCCAGTACTTC. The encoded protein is CASSYSSGGETQYF.

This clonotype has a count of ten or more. Here the CDR3 DNA reads TGTGCCAGCAGTTCCCTCCCCCCCTACGAGCAGTACTTC. Residues: CASSSLPPYEQYF. The V call is TRBV6-5, the J call TRBJ2-7, with D unclear. The CDR3 is 13 residues long. Germline CDR1 MNHEY, CDR2 SVGAGI. V lost 4 bases and J 2 bases, leaving 9 bases between the germline ends.

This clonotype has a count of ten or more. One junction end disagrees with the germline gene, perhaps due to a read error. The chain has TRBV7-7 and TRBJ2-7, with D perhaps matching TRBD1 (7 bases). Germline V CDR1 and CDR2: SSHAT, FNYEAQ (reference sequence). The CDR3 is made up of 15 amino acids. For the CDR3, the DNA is TGTGCTAGCAGCTTAGCGCAGGGGGGAGCCTACGAGCAGTACTTC. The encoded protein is CASSLAQGGAYEQYF.

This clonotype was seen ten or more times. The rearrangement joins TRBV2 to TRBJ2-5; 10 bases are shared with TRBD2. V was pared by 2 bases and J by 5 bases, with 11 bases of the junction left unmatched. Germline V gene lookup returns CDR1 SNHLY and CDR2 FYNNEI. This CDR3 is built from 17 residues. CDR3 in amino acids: CASSELVAGGSEETQYF. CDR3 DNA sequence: TGTGCCAGCAGTGAATTGGTAGCGGGGGGTTCGGAGGAGACCCAGTACTTC.

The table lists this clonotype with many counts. The CDR3 here is CASSYSTGVGYTF. The DNA for the CDR3 is TGTGCCAGCAGTTACTCGACAGGGGTTGGCTACACCTTC. The chain combines TRBV6-5 with TRBJ1-2, with 8 nucleotides matching TRBD1. This CDR3 has 13 residues. Germline CDR1 MNHEY, CDR2 SVGAGI. V trimming: 0 bases; J trimming: 7 bases; junction bases outside the gene matches: 1.